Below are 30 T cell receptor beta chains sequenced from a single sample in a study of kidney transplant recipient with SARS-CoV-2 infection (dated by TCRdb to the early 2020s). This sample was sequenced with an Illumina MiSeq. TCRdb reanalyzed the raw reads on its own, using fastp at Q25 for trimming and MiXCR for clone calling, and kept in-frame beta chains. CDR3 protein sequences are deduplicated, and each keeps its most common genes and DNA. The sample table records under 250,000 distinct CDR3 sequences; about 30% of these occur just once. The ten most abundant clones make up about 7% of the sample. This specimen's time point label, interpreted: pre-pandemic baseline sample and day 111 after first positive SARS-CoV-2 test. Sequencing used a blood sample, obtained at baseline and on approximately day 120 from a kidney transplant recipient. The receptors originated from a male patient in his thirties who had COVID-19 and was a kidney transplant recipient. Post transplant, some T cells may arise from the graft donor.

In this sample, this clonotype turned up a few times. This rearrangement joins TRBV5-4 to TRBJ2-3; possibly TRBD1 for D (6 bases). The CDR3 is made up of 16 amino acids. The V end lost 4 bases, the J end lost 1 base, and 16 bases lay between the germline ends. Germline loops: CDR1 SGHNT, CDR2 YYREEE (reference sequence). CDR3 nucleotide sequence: TGTGCCAGCAGCCCCCGAGGGGGAGTGGGCACAGATACGCAGTATTTT. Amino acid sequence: CASSPRGGVGTDTQYF.

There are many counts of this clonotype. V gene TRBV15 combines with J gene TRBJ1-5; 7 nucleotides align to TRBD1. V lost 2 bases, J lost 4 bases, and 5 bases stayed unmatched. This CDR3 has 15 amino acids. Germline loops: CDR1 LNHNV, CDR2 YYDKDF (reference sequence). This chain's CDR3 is CATSRPRDSNQPQHF. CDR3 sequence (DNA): TGTGCCACCAGCAGACCCCGGGACAGTAATCAGCCCCAGCATTTT.

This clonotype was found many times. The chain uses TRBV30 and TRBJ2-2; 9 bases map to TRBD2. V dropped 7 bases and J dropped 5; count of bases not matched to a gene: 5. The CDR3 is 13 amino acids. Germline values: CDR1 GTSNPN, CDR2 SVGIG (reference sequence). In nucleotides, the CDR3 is TGTGCCTTTAGCGGGAGAGGGACCGGGGAGCTGTTTTTT. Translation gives CAFSGRGTGELFF.

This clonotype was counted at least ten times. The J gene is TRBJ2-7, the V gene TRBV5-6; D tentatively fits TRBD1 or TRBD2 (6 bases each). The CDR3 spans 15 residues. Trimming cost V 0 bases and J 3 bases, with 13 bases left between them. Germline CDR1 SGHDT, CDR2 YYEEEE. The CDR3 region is CASSLAYGGLYEQYF. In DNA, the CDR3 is TGTGCCAGCAGCTTGGCCTACGGGGGCCTCTACGAGCAGTACTTC. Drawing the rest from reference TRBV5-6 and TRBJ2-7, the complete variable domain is DAGVTQSPTHLIKTRGQQVTLRCSPKSGHDTVSWYQQALGQGPQFIFQYYEEEERQRGNFPDRFSGHQFPNYSSELNVNALLLGDSALYLCASSLAYGGLYEQYFGPGTRLTVT.

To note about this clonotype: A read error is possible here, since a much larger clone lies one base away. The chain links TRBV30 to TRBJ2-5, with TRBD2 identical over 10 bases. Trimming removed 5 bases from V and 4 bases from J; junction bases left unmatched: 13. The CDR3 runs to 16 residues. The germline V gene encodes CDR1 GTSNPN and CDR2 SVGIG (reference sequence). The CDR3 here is CAWSPLSGRAGETQYF. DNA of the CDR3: TGTGCCTGGTCCCCCCTCAGCGGGAGGGCCGGAGAGACCCAGTACTTC.

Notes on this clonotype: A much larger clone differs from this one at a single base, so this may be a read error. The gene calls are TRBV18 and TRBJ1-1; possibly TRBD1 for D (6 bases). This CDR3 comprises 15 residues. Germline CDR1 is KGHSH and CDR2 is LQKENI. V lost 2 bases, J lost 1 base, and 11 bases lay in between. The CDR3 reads CASSPNGDTNTEAFF. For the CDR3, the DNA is TGTGCCAGCTCACCAAACGGGGACACGAACACTGAAGCTTTCTTT.

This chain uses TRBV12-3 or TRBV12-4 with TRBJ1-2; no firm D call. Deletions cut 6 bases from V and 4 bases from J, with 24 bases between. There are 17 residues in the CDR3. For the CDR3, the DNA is TGTGCCAGCAGATTTTCGCGCAGCTTCCGAAAGACCTATGGCTACACCTTC. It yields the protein CASRFSRSFRKTYGYTF.

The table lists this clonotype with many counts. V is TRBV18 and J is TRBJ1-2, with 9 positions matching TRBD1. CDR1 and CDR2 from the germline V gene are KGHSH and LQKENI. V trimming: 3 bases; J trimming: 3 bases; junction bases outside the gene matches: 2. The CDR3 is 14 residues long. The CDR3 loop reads CASSPGQGYYGYTF. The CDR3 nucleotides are TGTGCCAGCTCACCTGGACAGGGGTACTATGGCTACACCTTC.

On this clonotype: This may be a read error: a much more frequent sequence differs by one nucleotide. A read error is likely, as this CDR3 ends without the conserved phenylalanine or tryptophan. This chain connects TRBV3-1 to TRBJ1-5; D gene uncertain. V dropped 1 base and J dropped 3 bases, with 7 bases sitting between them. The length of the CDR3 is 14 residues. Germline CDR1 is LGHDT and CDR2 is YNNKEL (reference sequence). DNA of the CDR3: TGTGCCAGCAGCCAAGGGCTATTCAATCAGCCCCAGCATTCT. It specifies CASSQGLFNQPQHS.

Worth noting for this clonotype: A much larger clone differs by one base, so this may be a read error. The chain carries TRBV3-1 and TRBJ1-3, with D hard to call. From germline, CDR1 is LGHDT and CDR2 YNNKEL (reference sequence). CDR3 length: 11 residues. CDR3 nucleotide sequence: TGTACCGTAAGCTCGGTCCACACCATATATTTT. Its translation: CTVSSVHTIYF.

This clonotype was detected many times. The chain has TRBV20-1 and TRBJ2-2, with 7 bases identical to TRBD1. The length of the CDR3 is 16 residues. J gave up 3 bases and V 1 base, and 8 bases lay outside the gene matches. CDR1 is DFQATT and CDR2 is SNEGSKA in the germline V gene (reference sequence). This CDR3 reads CSARAPGTVYTGELFF. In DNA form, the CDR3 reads TGCAGTGCTAGAGCCCCCGGGACAGTTTACACCGGGGAGCTGTTTTTT.

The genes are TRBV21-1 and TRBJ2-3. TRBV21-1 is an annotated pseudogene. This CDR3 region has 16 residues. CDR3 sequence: CASSKNPRPSADTQYF. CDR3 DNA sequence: TGTGCCAGCAGCAAAAATCCGCGACCGAGCGCAGATACGCAGTATTTT.

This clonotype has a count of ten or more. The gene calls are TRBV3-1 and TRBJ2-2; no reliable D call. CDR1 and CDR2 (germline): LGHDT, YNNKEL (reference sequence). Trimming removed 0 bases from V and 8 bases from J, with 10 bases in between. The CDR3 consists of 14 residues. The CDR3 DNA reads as TGTGCCAGCAGCCAAGATAACGCCGGGGGGGAGCTGTTTTTT. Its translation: CASSQDNAGGELFF.

CDR3 sequence reads: CATSRAGGTNEQFF. The CDR3, as DNA: TGTGCCACCAGTAGAGCGGGAGGGACGAATGAGCAGTTCTTC. The rearrangement joins TRBV24-1 to TRBJ2-1, with 10 nucleotides matching TRBD2. Germline V gives CDR1 KGHDR, CDR2 SFDVKD. Trimming cost V 6 bases and J 7 bases; bases outside gene matches: 5. CDR3 length: 14 amino acids.

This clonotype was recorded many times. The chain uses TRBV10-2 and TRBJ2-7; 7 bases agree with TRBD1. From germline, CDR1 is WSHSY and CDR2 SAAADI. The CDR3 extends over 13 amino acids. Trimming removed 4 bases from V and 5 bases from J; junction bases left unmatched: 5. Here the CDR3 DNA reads TGCGCCAGCAGTGCCACAGGGGCTGACGAGCAGTACTTC. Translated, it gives CASSATGADEQYF.

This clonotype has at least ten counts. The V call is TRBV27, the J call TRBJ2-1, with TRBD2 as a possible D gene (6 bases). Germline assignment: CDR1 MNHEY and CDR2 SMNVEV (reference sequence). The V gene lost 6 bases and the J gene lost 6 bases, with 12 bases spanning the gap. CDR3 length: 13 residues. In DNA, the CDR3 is TGTGCCAGCAGCCCTCGGGACTCCAATGAGCAGTTCTTC. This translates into CASSPRDSNEQFF.

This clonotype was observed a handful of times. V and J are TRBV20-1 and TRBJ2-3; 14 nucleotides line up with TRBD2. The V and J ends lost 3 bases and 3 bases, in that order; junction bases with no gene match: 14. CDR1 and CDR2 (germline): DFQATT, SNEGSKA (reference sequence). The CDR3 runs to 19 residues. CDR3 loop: CSARVGLAGEGSSTDTQYF. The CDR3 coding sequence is TGCAGTGCTAGGGTGGGACTAGCGGGAGAGGGGAGTTCGACAGATACGCAGTATTTT.

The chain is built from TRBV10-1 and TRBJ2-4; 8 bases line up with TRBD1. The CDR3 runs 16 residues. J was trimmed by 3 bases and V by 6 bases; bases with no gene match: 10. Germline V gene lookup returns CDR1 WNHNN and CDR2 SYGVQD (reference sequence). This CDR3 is CASRKTGAIVKNIQYF. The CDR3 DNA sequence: TGCGCCAGCAGGAAGACAGGGGCCATAGTCAAAAACATTCAGTACTTC.

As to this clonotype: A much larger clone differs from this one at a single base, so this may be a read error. The CDR3 is CAGSQEARPSGSYEQYF. The CDR3 region has the DNA TGTGCCGGCAGCCAAGAAGCCCGCCCGAGCGGGAGTTACGAGCAGTACTTC. The chain joins TRBV3-1 to TRBJ2-7, with TRBD2 matching 8 bases. Germline CDR1 and CDR2: LGHDT and YNNKEL (reference sequence). There are 17 residues in the CDR3.

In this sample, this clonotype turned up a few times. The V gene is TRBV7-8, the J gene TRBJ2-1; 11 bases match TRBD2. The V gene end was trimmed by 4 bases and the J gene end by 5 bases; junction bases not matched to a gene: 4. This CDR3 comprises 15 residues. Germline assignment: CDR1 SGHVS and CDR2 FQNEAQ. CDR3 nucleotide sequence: TGTGCCAGCAGCTCTAGGGGACTAGCGGACAATGAGCAGTTCTTC. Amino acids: CASSSRGLADNEQFF.

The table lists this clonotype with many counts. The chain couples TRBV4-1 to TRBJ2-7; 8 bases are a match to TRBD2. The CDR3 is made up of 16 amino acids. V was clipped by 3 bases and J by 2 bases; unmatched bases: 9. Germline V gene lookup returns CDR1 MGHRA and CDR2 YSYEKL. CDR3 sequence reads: CASSHGTSGPTYEQYF. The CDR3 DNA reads TGCGCCAGCAGCCACGGAACTAGCGGACCAACCTACGAGCAGTACTTC.

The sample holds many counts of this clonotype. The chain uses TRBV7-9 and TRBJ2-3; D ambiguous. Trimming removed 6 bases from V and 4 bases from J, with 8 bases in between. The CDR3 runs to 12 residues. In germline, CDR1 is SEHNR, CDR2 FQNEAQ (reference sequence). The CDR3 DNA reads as TGTGCCAGCAGTCCTTTATCAGATACGCAGTATTTT. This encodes CASSPLSDTQYF.

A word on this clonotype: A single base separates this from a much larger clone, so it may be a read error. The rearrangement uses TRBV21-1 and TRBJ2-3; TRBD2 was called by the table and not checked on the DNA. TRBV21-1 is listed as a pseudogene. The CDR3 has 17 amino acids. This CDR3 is CASSCSLATVMQDAQYF. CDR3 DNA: TGTGCCAGCAGCTGCTCGCTAGCTACAGTCATGCAAGATGCGCAGTATTTT.

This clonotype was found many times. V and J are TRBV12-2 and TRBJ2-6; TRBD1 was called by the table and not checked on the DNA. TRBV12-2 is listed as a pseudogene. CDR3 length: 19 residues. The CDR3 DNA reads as TGTGCAAGTCGCCCCCGTGTCGACTCCACACAAAGTCGGGCCAACGTCCTGACTTTC. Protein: CASRPRVDSTQSRANVLTF.

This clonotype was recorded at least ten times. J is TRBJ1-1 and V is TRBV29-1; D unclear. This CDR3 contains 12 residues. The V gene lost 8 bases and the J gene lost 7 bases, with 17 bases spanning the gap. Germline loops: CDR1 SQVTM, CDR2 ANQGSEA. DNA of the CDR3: TGCAGCACGCGGTACAGCCACTATGAAGCTTTCTTT. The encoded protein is CSTRYSHYEAFF.

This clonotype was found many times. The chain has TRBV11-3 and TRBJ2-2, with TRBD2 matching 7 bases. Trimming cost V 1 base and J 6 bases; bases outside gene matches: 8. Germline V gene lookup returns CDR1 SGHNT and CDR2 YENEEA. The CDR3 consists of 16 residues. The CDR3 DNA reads TGTGCCAGCAGCTTAGTTGCGGGAGTGGGCGCCGGGGAGCTGTTTTTT. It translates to CASSLVAGVGAGELFF.

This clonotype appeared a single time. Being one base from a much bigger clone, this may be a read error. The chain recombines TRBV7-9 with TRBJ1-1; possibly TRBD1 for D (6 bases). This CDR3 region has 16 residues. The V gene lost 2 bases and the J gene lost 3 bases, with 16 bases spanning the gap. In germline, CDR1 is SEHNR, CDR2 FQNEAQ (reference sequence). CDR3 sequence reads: CASSLIGGGADTEAFF. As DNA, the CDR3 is TGTGCCAGCAGCTTAATTGGCGGGGGGGCGGACACTGAAGCTTTCTTT. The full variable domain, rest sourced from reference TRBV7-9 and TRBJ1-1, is DTGVSQNPRHKITKRGQNVTFRCDPISEHNRLYWYRQTLGQGPEFLTYFQNEAQLEKSRLLSDRFSAERPKGSFSTLEIQRTEQGDSAMYLCASSLIGGGADTEAFFGQGTRLTVV.

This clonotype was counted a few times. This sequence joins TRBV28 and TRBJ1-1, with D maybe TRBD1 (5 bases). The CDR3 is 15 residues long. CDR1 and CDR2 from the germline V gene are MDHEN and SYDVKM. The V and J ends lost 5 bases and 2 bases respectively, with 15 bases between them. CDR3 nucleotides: TGTGCCAGCAGTCTACCCGGGACCCTTAACACTGAAGCTTTCTTT. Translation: CASSLPGTLNTEAFF.

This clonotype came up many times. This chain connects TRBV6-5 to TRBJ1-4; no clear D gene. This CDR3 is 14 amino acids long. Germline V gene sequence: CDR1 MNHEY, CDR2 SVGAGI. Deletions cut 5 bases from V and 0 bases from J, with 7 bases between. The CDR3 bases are TGTGCCAGCAGTCCACAGTCAACTAATGAAAAACTGTTTTTT. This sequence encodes CASSPQSTNEKLFF.

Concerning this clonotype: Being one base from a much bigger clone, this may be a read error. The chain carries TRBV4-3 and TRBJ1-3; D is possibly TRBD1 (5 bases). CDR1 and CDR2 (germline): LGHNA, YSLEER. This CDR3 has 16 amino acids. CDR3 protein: CARSQDSVQGGNTIYF. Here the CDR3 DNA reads TGCGCCAGAAGCCAAGATTCCGTCCAGGGTGGAAACACCATATATTTT.